One and the same sample provided the 29 T cell receptor beta chains below, sequenced in a study of shared clonotypes between healthy human individuals. The assay was immunoSEQ multiplex PCR, and TCRdb's table has in-frame clones only and misses some. The table includes about 2,500,000 clones, around nine tenths detected once. The source material was naive CD4+ T cells sorted from blood. Subset meaning: CD45RA+ positively selected. The origin of the receptors is a man between 18 and 35 years old in good health.

The chain has TRBV10-3 and TRBJ2-1, with D possibly TRBD2 on 6 matching bases. Germline lookup yields CDR1 ENHRY and CDR2 SYGVKD. V gave up 4 bases and J gave up 5 bases, with 15 bases separating them. The CDR3 is 15 residues long. The CDR3 DNA reads as TGTGCCATCAGTGGGGTGGGGGGAAAGAACAATGAGCAGTTCTTC. Translated, it gives CAISGVGGKNNEQFF.

The chain is built from TRBV7-9 and TRBJ2-7, with TRBD2 matching over 9 bases. With 3 bases clipped from V and 0 bases from J, the junction kept 3 bases outside the gene matches. The CDR3 is made up of 15 amino acids. Germline V gives CDR1 SEHNR, CDR2 FQNEAQ (reference sequence). The CDR3 DNA sequence: TGTGCCAGCAGCTTCCTTAGCGGGAGCTCCTACGAGCAGTACTTC. This translates into CASSFLSGSSYEQYF.

This rearrangement joins TRBV28 to TRBJ1-2; D is possibly TRBD1 (5 bases). The CDR3 has 13 amino acids. The germline V gene has CDR1 MDHEN and CDR2 SYDVKM. The V end lost 6 bases, the J end lost 2 bases, and 10 bases lay between the germline ends. The CDR3 sequence: CASSKTANYGYTF. CDR3 DNA: TGTGCCAGCAGCAAGACAGCAAACTATGGCTACACCTTC.

The table lists this clone with a few counts. The rearrangement uses TRBV4-1 and TRBJ2-6; D is uncertain. Per germline, CDR1 MGHRA and CDR2 YSYEKL. The V end was cut by 3 bases, the J end by 0 bases, with 3 bases between. The CDR3 length is 14 residues. CDR3 loop: CASSQNSGANVLTF. The CDR3, as DNA: TGCGCCAGCAGCCAGAACTCTGGGGCCAACGTCCTGACTTTC.

This chain connects TRBV28 to TRBJ2-3, with 8 bases lining up with TRBD2. The V gene end was trimmed by 10 bases and the J gene end by 5 bases; junction bases not matched to a gene: 8. The V gene's germline CDR1 is MDHEN and CDR2 SYDVKM. This CDR3 has 13 amino acids. CDR3 in DNA: TGTGCCACGGCCCCGGCGGGGGGAGATACGCAGTATTTT. It specifies CATAPAGGDTQYF.

The chain links TRBV6-1 to TRBJ2-3; 9 positions match TRBD1. CDR3 length: 14 amino acids. The J segment lost 4 bases and the V segment lost 7 bases, leaving 6 bases of the junction unmatched. Per the germline V gene, CDR1 is MNHNS and CDR2 is SASEGT. The chain's CDR3 is CASKTDRGPDTQYF. The CDR3, as DNA: TGTGCCAGCAAGACGGACAGGGGTCCAGATACGCAGTATTTT.

This chain joins TRBV7-2 and TRBJ1-3; TRBD1 agrees at 9 bases. J gave up 4 bases and V 5 bases, and 6 bases lay outside the gene matches. Looked up from germline, CDR1 is SGHTA and CDR2 is FQGNSA. This CDR3 region has 15 residues. The CDR3, as DNA: TGTGCCAGCAGCCCAGGGGACAGGGCCGGAAACACCATATATTTT. Amino acids: CASSPGDRAGNTIYF.

V and J are TRBV10-1 and TRBJ2-7, with TRBD2 matching 10 bases. This CDR3 comprises 15 residues. Trimming removed 2 bases from V and 4 bases from J; junction bases left unmatched: 5. Looked up from germline, CDR1 is WNHNN and CDR2 is SYGVQD (reference sequence). CDR3 bases: TGCGCCAGCAGTGAGACTAGCGGGGAGCCATACGAGCAGTACTTC. This sequence encodes CASSETSGEPYEQYF.

The CDR3 spells CAWSVPLAEKLFF. The CDR3 DNA reads TGTGCCTGGAGTGTACCCTTGGCGGAAAAACTGTTTTTT. The rearrangement uses TRBV30 and TRBJ1-4; D not certain. Germline V gives CDR1 GTSNPN, CDR2 SVGIG (reference sequence). V lost 0 bases to trimming and J lost 8 bases, with 10 bases between them. The CDR3 runs to 13 residues.

The rearrangement joins TRBV7-9 to TRBJ2-6; weak D call: TRBD2 (5 bases). Germline V gene sequence: CDR1 SEHNR, CDR2 FQNEAQ (reference sequence). Trimming stripped 2 bases from V and 0 bases from J, with 17 bases between. CDR3 length: 19 amino acids. CDR3 sequence: CASSLSGEGKRSGANVLTF. CDR3 sequence (DNA): TGTGCCAGCAGCTTATCCGGGGAAGGAAAGCGCTCTGGGGCCAACGTCCTGACTTTC. The entire variable domain, with the rest obtained from reference TRBV7-9 and TRBJ2-6, is as follows: DTGVSQNPRHKITKRGQNVTFRCDPISEHNRLYWYRQTLGQGPEFLTYFQNEAQLEKSRLLSDRFSAERPKGSFSTLEIQRTEQGDSAMYLCASSLSGEGKRSGANVLTFGAGSRLTVL.

This rearrangement joins TRBV19 to TRBJ1-5; D is undetermined. V shed 6 bases and J shed 7 bases, with 10 bases lying between them. The CDR3 has 12 amino acids. The germline gives CDR1 LNHDA, CDR2 SQIVND (reference sequence). The CDR3 region has the DNA TGTGCCAGTAGGTCGGTGGGACAGCCCCAGCATTTT. This sequence encodes CASRSVGQPQHF.

V is TRBV28 and J is TRBJ2-7; D is perhaps TRBD2 (6 bases). Germline V gene data show CDR1 as MDHEN and CDR2 as SYDVKM. V lost 6 bases to trimming and J lost 0 bases, with 12 bases between them. The CDR3 has 14 amino acids. The CDR3 DNA reads TGTGCCAGCAGGTTTGGAGGGGTCTCCTACGAGCAGTACTTC. This translates into CASRFGGVSYEQYF.

This rearrangement joins TRBV5-1 to TRBJ2-6; D may be TRBD1 or TRBD2 (5 bases each). V lost 4 bases and J 5 bases, leaving 13 bases between the germline ends. CDR1 is SGHRS and CDR2 is YFSETQ in the germline V gene. The CDR3 is 15 residues long. The CDR3 loop reads CASSRGSTWANVLTF. The CDR3 DNA reads TGCGCCAGCAGCCGGGGCAGTACCTGGGCCAACGTCCTGACTTTC.

The chain links TRBV9 to TRBJ1-4; no firm D call. The CDR3 runs 15 residues. V lost 0 bases and J 0 bases, leaving 6 bases between the germline ends. CDR1 is SGDLS, CDR2 YYNGEE, per germline. The CDR3 DNA sequence: TGTGCCAGCAGCGTAGCCACGACAACTAATGAAAAACTGTTTTTT. Translated, it gives CASSVATTTNEKLFF.

V usage is TRBV23-1 and J usage is TRBJ2-1; the match to TRBD2 covers 8 bases. TRBV23-1 is classed as an ORF, of uncertain function. The CDR3 spans 17 residues. The V and J ends lost 7 bases and 0 bases, in that order; junction bases with no gene match: 11. CDR3 coding DNA: TGCGCCAGCACTCCTCCGGGGGGGAGGAGCTCCTACAATGAGCAGTTCTTC. Its translation is CASTPPGGRSSYNEQFF.

This chain uses TRBV7-9 with TRBJ2-1; 8 bases match TRBD2. This CDR3 is 15 amino acids long. The V and J ends lost 3 bases and 5 bases, in that order; junction bases with no gene match: 6. Germline CDR1 SEHNR, CDR2 FQNEAQ (reference sequence). As DNA, the CDR3 is TGTGCCAGCAGCTTCTGGCGGGGGGCCGACAATGAGCAGTTCTTC. Residues: CASSFWRGADNEQFF.

This sequence joins TRBV5-6 and TRBJ1-6; weak D call: TRBD1 (5 bases). From germline, CDR1 is SGHDT and CDR2 YYEEEE. This CDR3 contains 15 residues. V gave up 0 bases and J gave up 10 bases, with 14 bases separating them. The CDR3 coding sequence is TGTGCCAGCAGCTTGGATCGGGGGATGTCATCACCCCTCCACTTT. Its protein product is CASSLDRGMSSPLHF.

V gene TRBV6-5 combines with J gene TRBJ2-3; D unclear. The CDR3 contains 14 residues. Germline V lookup: CDR1 MNHEY, CDR2 SVGAGI. V lost 1 base and J 6 bases, leaving 11 bases between the germline ends. The CDR3: CASSYFGRADTQYF. DNA of the CDR3: TGTGCCAGCAGTTACTTTGGAAGGGCGGATACGCAGTATTTT.

This rearrangement joins TRBV6-6 to TRBJ1-4; maybe TRBD1 (5 bases). The V gene lost 8 bases and the J gene lost 8 bases, with 15 bases spanning the gap. Germline CDR1 is MNHNY and CDR2 is SVGAGI (reference sequence). CDR3 size: 13 residues. This chain's CDR3 is CASLTRGGEKLFF. Here the CDR3 DNA reads TGTGCCAGCCTAACCCGGGGCGGGGAAAAACTGTTTTTT.

V is TRBV7-6 and J is TRBJ2-7; D uncertain. This CDR3 spans 12 amino acids. CDR1 and CDR2 (germline): SGHVS, FNYEAQ. V was pared by 1 base and J by 6 bases, with 7 bases between. CDR3 region: CASSLDAREQYF. CDR3 bases: TGTGCCAGCAGCTTAGATGCCCGCGAGCAGTACTTC.

This chain uses TRBV11-1 with TRBJ2-1; D is unresolved. V lost 8 bases to trimming and J lost 2 bases, with 16 bases between them. The germline gives CDR1 SGHAT, CDR2 FQDESV (reference sequence). The length of the CDR3 is 15 residues. The DNA of the CDR3 is TGTGCCAGCTCCCCAGTGGCGGCTACCTACAATGAGCAGTTCTTC. It yields the protein CASSPVAATYNEQFF.

The chain employs TRBV2 and TRBJ2-7, with D maybe TRBD1 (5 bases). The CDR3 consists of 15 residues. With 1 base removed from V and 2 bases from J, the gap between germline ends came to 12 bases. CDR1 is SNHLY and CDR2 is FYNNEI in the germline V gene. CDR3 DNA sequence: TGTGCCAGCAGTGAAGATAGCAGGGTTACCTACGAGCAGTACTTC. Its translation: CASSEDSRVTYEQYF.

The rearrangement joins TRBV6-1 to TRBJ1-5, with a weak D call TRBD1 (5 bases). Per the germline V gene, CDR1 is MNHNS and CDR2 is SASEGT. The CDR3 length is 18 residues. The V end was cut by 2 bases, the J end by 3 bases, with 20 bases between. Here the CDR3 reads CASSELTGRTIINQPQHF. The CDR3 DNA is TGTGCCAGCAGTGAATTAACGGGGCGGACGATAATCAATCAGCCCCAGCATTTT.

This clone was found once. The chain joins TRBV20-1 to TRBJ1-1; no reliable D call. With 0 bases removed from V and 6 bases from J, the gap between germline ends came to 5 bases. Looked up from germline, CDR1 is DFQATT and CDR2 is SNEGSKA (reference sequence). This CDR3 comprises 11 residues. CDR3 DNA: TGCAGTGCTAGAGATCTCTCTGAAGCTTTCTTT. Protein product: CSARDLSEAFF.

Of note for this clone: Different DNA sequences within this sample yield the same CDR3. The chain joins TRBV28 to TRBJ1-6; D gene ambiguous. Per the germline V gene, CDR1 is MDHEN and CDR2 is SYDVKM. The CDR3 length is 12 residues. V was pared by 3 bases and J by 7 bases, with 4 bases between. CDR3 region: CASSFGNSPLHF. The CDR3 nucleotides are TGTGCCAGCAGTTTTGGGAATTCACCCCTCCACTTT.

This chain uses TRBV9 with TRBJ2-7, with D perhaps TRBD1 (6 bases). CDR3 size: 15 residues. Germline values: CDR1 SGDLS, CDR2 YYNGEE. Deletions cut 0 bases from V and 2 bases from J, with 12 bases between. CDR3 sequence (DNA): TGTGCCAGCAGCGTAGCGGAGACAGGTGCCTACGAGCAGTACTTC. Translated, it gives CASSVAETGAYEQYF.

This clone was seen a single time. The rearrangement uses TRBV7-8 and TRBJ2-5, with D unresolved. The germline gives CDR1 SGHVS, CDR2 FQNEAQ. This CDR3 contains 15 residues. The V end lost 1 base, the J end lost 2 bases, and 11 bases lay between the germline ends. CDR3 protein: CASSLDGYTQETQYF. The DNA of the CDR3 is TGTGCCAGCAGCTTAGACGGGTATACACAAGAGACCCAGTACTTC.

V and J are TRBV12-5 and TRBJ1-2, with 7 positions matching TRBD1. CDR3 length: 15 residues. The J segment lost 3 bases and the V segment lost 4 bases, leaving 8 bases of the junction unmatched. The germline V gene has CDR1 LGHNT and CDR2 FRNRAP. The CDR3 DNA sequence: TGTGCTAGTGGTTCACGGCCGGGACAGCACTATGGCTACACCTTC. It is translated as CASGSRPGQHYGYTF.

This chain uses TRBV4-1 with TRBJ2-7; D possibly matches TRBD1 or TRBD2 (5 bases each). Germline V gene sequence: CDR1 MGHRA, CDR2 YSYEKL. The CDR3 is 17 amino acids. V was cut by 0 bases and J by 5 bases, with 20 bases left in between. As DNA, the CDR3 is TGCGCCAGCAGCCAAGATCCTTCCGATCGGGGCTTCCACGAGCAGTACTTC. Encoded protein: CASSQDPSDRGFHEQYF.